A single sample is the source of the 13 T cell receptor beta chains below, sequenced in a study of blood T cells in healthy people across ages. Combining a sample-barcoded 5' primer with a J-beta primer mix, a second PCR ran for about 6 to 11 cycles. TCRdb recomputed calls from the 5' RACE reads with MiXCR, one row per CDR3 protein. The profile shows about 1.7 million distinct CDR3 sequences, roughly 27% of them singletons. Specimen: blood. The receptors shown here come from a woman aged 25-40 years in good health.

In its sample, this clonotype was seen many times. This sequence joins TRBV20-1 and TRBJ2-1, with 9 bases fitting TRBD2. V shed 3 bases, J shed 3 bases, and the junction held 6 bases outside the gene matches. The CDR3 has 15 residues. CDR1 and CDR2 from the germline V gene are DFQATT and SNEGSKA (reference sequence). CDR3: CSASIAGVYYNEQFF. The CDR3 DNA reads TGCAGTGCTAGCATAGCGGGAGTATACTACAATGAGCAGTTCTTC.

The V call is TRBV12-3 or TRBV12-4, the J call TRBJ2-6; D is ambiguous. V was shortened by 5 bases and J by 4 bases, with 12 bases between the two germline ends. The CDR3 contains 15 residues. This CDR3 is CASSDREAGANVLTF. In DNA, the CDR3 is TGTGCCAGCAGTGACCGAGAGGCCGGGGCCAACGTCCTGACTTTC.

The rearrangement uses TRBV2 and TRBJ2-1; 8 bases are a match to TRBD2. CDR1 is SNHLY, CDR2 FYNNEI, per germline. This CDR3 contains 12 residues. V was pared by 7 bases and J by 8 bases, with 4 bases of the junction left unmatched. The CDR3 here is CASTSGLDEQFF. CDR3 sequence (DNA): TGTGCCAGCACTAGCGGGTTGGATGAGCAGTTCTTC.

This clonotype came up a few times. CDR3 protein: CASKEGHSTDTQYF. CDR3 bases: TGTGCCAGCAAGGAGGGGCACTCCACAGATACGCAGTATTTT. The rearrangement uses TRBV2 and TRBJ2-3; TRBD2 might be the D (6 bases). The V gene lost 7 bases and the J gene lost 2 bases, with 13 bases spanning the gap. CDR3 size: 14 residues. Germline CDR1 and CDR2: SNHLY and FYNNEI. Full variable domain (outside the CDR3, taken from reference TRBV2 and TRBJ2-3): EPEVTQTPSHQVTQMGQEVILRCVPISNHLYFYWYRQILGQKVEFLVSFYNNEISEKSEIFDDQFSVERPDGSNFTLKIRSTKLEDSAMYFCASKEGHSTDTQYFGPGTRLTVL.

Only a few counts were recorded for this clonotype. The chain employs TRBV7-2 and TRBJ1-4; D might be TRBD1 (5 bases). Germline CDR1 reads SGHTA; CDR2 reads FQGNSA. This CDR3 region has 15 residues. V shed 4 bases and J shed 3 bases, with 12 bases lying between them. The CDR3 DNA follows: TGTGCCAGCAGCTCCCGGACATTACCTAATGAAAAACTGTTTTTT. It encodes CASSSRTLPNEKLFF.

This clonotype came up many times. The V call is TRBV12-3 or TRBV12-4, the J call TRBJ2-1, with 8 nucleotides matching TRBD2. This CDR3 region has 14 residues. V shed 5 bases and J 9 bases; nucleotides not matched to a gene: 9. The CDR3 nucleotides are TGTGCCAGCAGTCCAAGCGGGGGTCGGGTTGAGCAGTTCTTC. This sequence encodes CASSPSGGRVEQFF.

This clonotype has just a few counts. The V and J genes are TRBV7-8 and TRBJ2-7; 9 positions agree with TRBD2. V shed 5 bases, J shed 6 bases, and the junction held 11 bases outside the gene matches. The V gene's germline CDR1 is SGHVS and CDR2 FQNEAQ. This CDR3 has 15 residues. In DNA, the CDR3 is TGTGCCAGCAGCCCCAAAATAGCGGGAGATTTCGAGCAGTACTTC. The encoded protein is CASSPKIAGDFEQYF.

The genes are TRBV6-2 or TRBV6-3 and TRBJ1-1, with a tentative D call TRBD1 (5 bases). V was pared by 6 bases and J by 0 bases, with 11 bases between. The CDR3 contains 14 residues. CDR1 is MNHEY, CDR2 SVGEGT, per germline. The CDR3 sequence: CASSGLQVNTEAFF. The DNA for the CDR3 is TGTGCCAGCAGCGGACTACAGGTGAACACTGAAGCTTTCTTT.

At least ten counts were recorded for this clonotype. This chain joins TRBV3-1 and TRBJ2-1; 9 bases fit TRBD1. This CDR3 has 14 residues. V was clipped by 6 bases and J by 7 bases; unmatched bases: 7. CDR1 and CDR2 (germline): LGHDT, YNNKEL (reference sequence). The CDR3 is CASSPRDRDNEQFF. The CDR3 nucleotides are TGTGCCAGCAGTCCCCGGGACAGGGATAATGAGCAGTTCTTC.

This clonotype was found a few times. The V gene is TRBV6-5, the J gene TRBJ2-5; D is possibly TRBD1 (6 bases). In germline, CDR1 is MNHEY, CDR2 SVGAGI. Trimming shortened V by 6 bases and J by 1 base, and 15 bases separated the two germline ends. This CDR3 is 15 amino acids long. The CDR3 spells CASSPNRVSQETQYF. The CDR3 bases are TGTGCCAGCAGCCCAAACAGGGTCTCCCAAGAGACCCAGTACTTC.

The chain couples TRBV20-1 to TRBJ2-5; no reliable D call. The CDR3 length is 12 residues. The V end lost 5 bases, the J end lost 6 bases, and 13 bases lay between the germline ends. In germline, CDR1 is DFQATT, CDR2 SNEGSKA (reference sequence). The CDR3, as DNA: TGCAGTGCTCCGGCCTACCCGAAGACCCAGTACTTC. It translates to CSAPAYPKTQYF.

V usage is TRBV29-1 and J usage is TRBJ1-4; maybe TRBD1 (5 bases). V was shortened by 6 bases and J by 7 bases, with 15 bases between the two germline ends. Germline lookup yields CDR1 SQVTM and CDR2 ANQGSEA. CDR3 size: 13 residues. The chain's CDR3 is CSVPLGGGEKLFF. CDR3 nucleotide sequence: TGCAGCGTCCCCTTGGGCGGGGGTGAAAAACTGTTTTTT.

The table lists this clonotype with a few counts. The chain uses TRBV7-2 and TRBJ2-5, with a weak D call TRBD2 (6 bases). The end of the DNA aligns better with TRBJ2-7, so the J call may be wrong. Germline lookup yields CDR1 SGHTA and CDR2 FQGNSA. The CDR3 spans 13 residues. The CDR3 loop is CASSPEGCGEQYF. The CDR3 nucleotides are TGTGCCAGCAGCCCGGAGGGGTGTGGCGAGCAGTACTTC.